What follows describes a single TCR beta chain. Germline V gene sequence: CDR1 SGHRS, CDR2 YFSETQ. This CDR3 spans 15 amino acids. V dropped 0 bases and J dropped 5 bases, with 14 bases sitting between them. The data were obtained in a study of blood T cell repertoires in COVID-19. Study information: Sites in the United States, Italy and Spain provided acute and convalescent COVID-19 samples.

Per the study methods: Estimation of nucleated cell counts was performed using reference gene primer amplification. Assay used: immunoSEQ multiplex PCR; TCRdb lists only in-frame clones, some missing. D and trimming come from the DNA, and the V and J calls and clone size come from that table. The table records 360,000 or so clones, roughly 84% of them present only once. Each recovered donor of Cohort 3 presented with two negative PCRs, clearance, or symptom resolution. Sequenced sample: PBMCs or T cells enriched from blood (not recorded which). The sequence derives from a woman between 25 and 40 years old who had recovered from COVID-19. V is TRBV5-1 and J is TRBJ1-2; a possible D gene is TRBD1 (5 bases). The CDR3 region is CASSLAGSGAYGYTF. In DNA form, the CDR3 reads TGCGCCAGCAGCTTGGCTGGTAGCGGGGCGTATGGCTACACCTTC.